This T cell receptor beta chain was recorded in a study of cytomegalovirus exposure and HLA in healthy donors. Overall study: T cells numbering around 180 million yielded some 100 million unique TCR beta sequences in an earlier analysis.

At the time of sampling, donors were nominally healthy, though unrecorded immune exposures were likely. Only one count was recorded for this clone. The PCR used 60 Vbeta and 13 Jbeta primers. In the authors' workflow: Some 9.9 million of tens of millions of unique TCR beta chains were shared, per a later count. TCRdb keeps only in-frame clones here, not all; method: immunoSEQ multiplex PCR. V, J and clone size derive from that table, while D and trimming were established from the DNA sequence. The table includes under 150,000 clones, 65% to 75% detected once. Material: PBMCs. This receptor was obtained from a woman in her 40s in good health and CMV-seropositive.

The CDR3, as DNA: TGTGCCAGCAGTGGGGCAGGGGTGTGGGTTCGAGAGGGCTACACCTTC. This encodes CASSGAGVWVREGYTF. The V and J genes are TRBV2 and TRBJ1-2; D might be TRBD1 (6 bases). Germline CDR1 is SNHLY and CDR2 is FYNNEI. The CDR3 contains 16 residues. The ends were cut back, 4 bases at V and 8 bases at J, with 23 bases in the middle.